This entry lists 9 T cell receptor beta chains sequenced from one sample in a study of T-cell reconstitution after alpha-beta-depleted transplantation in children. TCRbeta library preparation incorporated unique molecular identifiers. In TCRdb, the PCR reads were re-called with MiXCR into one record per CDR3 protein. The sample yields hundreds of thousands of distinct CDR3 sequences, 16% seen once. The sample was PBMCs, mostly from graft donor cells, taken 360 days after TCRalphabeta/CD19-depleted stem cell transplant. Receptors were obtained from a male patient between 2 and 15 years old who had a stem cell transplant for acute lymphoblastic leukemia, so the T cells may come from the graft donor.

The rearrangement uses TRBV12-3 or TRBV12-4 and TRBJ1-1; 10 bases align to TRBD1. V lost 5 bases and J lost 8; bases outside the gene matches: 8. The length of the CDR3 is 14 residues. The CDR3 DNA is TGTGCCAGCAGTCTGGGACAGGGGAGTCAGGAAGCTTTCTTT. Residues: CASSLGQGSQEAFF.

This clonotype was observed many times. V and J are TRBV28 and TRBJ2-1; no definite D call. Germline V lookup: CDR1 MDHEN, CDR2 SYDVKM. V was trimmed by 3 bases and J by 1 base, leaving 13 bases between them. The CDR3 covers 16 residues. DNA for the CDR3: TGTGCCAGCAGTTTCCTAGAGAGGCCATCCTACAATGAGCAGTTCTTC. It is translated as CASSFLERPSYNEQFF.

This clonotype has only a few counts. This chain uses TRBV7-9 with TRBJ2-3; D possibly corresponds to TRBD1 (5 bases). V was clipped by 5 bases and J by 8 bases, with 17 bases between them. The CDR3 is 14 residues long. Germline V gene lookup returns CDR1 SEHNR and CDR2 FQNEAQ (reference sequence). CDR3: CASSGWGARATQYF. In DNA, the CDR3 is TGTGCCAGCAGCGGATGGGGCGCTCGCGCTACGCAGTATTTT. The full variable domain, completed using reference TRBV7-9 and TRBJ2-3, is DTGVSQNPRHKITKRGQNVTFRCDPISEHNRLYWYRQTLGQGPEFLTYFQNEAQLEKSRLLSDRFSAERPKGSFSTLEIQRTEQGDSAMYLCASSGWGARATQYFGPGTRLTVL.

This clonotype was detected a few times. The chain recombines TRBV10-3 with TRBJ2-7; TRBD2 matches at 14 bases. Germline CDR1 ENHRY, CDR2 SYGVKD. Losses at the gene ends were 0 bases for V and 3 bases for J; bases not matched to a gene: 13. There are 20 residues in the CDR3. The DNA for the CDR3 is TGTGCCATCAGTGAGTCCACTAAGACTAGCGGGAGGGCTTTCTTCTACGAGCAGTACTTC. It specifies CAISESTKTSGRAFFYEQYF.

This clonotype was recorded many times. J is TRBJ2-3 and V is TRBV20-1, with a possible D match to TRBD1 (6 bases). Per germline, CDR1 DFQATT and CDR2 SNEGSKA (reference sequence). V was pared by 5 bases and J by 8 bases, with 17 bases between. The CDR3 is 13 residues long. The DNA for the CDR3 is TGCAGTGCTCACCAGGGGCCCCTAGGTACGCAGTATTTT. Encoded protein: CSAHQGPLGTQYF.

This clonotype was counted a few times. The chain couples TRBV27 to TRBJ2-7; possibly TRBD2 for D (6 bases). Trimming took off 6 bases at V and 2 bases at J, with 20 bases between the two ends. The CDR3 spans 16 residues. CDR1 is MNHEY and CDR2 is SMNVEV in the germline V gene (reference sequence). The CDR3 nucleotides are TGTGCCAGCAGATCGGGACTCGCCCGAGGGGCCTACGAGCAGTACTTC. This encodes CASRSGLARGAYEQYF.

The sample holds many counts of this clonotype. This chain uses TRBV29-1 with TRBJ2-2; D unclear. This CDR3 spans 12 amino acids. Germline lookup yields CDR1 SQVTM and CDR2 ANQGSEA. V gave up 1 base and J gave up 11 bases, with 11 bases separating them. In DNA form, the CDR3 reads TGCAGCGTTGAAGGGCGGCGTTTAGAGCTGTTTTTT. Translating gives CSVEGRRLELFF.

The V and J genes are TRBV12-3 or TRBV12-4 and TRBJ1-1; D call uncertain. Deletions cut 6 bases from V and 4 bases from J, with 15 bases between. The CDR3 has 14 amino acids. The CDR3 sequence is CASSQQRVFTEAFF. The CDR3 DNA is TGTGCCAGCAGCCAGCAGAGGGTTTTCACTGAAGCTTTCTTT.

The table lists this clonotype with a few counts. The chain combines TRBV25-1 with TRBJ2-1; D possibly corresponds to TRBD2 (5 bases). CDR1 MGHDK and CDR2 SYGVNS come from the germline V gene. The V and J ends lost 10 bases and 6 bases respectively, with 34 bases between them. The CDR3 extends over 19 amino acids. CDR3 coding DNA: TGTGCCATCCGACCCGGGTTTCATATGCGGTTCAGAAGCGGCAATGAGCAGTTCTTC. Protein: CAIRPGFHMRFRSGNEQFF.